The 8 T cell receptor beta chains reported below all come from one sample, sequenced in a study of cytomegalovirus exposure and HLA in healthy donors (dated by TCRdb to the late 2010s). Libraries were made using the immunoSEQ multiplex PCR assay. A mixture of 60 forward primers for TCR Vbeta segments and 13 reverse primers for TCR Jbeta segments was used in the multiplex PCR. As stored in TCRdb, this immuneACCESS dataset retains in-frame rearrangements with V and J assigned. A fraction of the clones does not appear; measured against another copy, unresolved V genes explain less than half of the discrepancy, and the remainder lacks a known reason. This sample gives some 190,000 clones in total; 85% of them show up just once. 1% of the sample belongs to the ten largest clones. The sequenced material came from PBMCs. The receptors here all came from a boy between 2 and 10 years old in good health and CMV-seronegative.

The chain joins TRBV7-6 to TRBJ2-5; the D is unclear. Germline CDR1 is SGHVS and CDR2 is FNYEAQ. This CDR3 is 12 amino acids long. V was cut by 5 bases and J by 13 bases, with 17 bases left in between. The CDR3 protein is CASSPTPSERYF. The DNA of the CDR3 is TGTGCCAGCAGCCCGACTCCCTCAGAGAGGTACTTC.

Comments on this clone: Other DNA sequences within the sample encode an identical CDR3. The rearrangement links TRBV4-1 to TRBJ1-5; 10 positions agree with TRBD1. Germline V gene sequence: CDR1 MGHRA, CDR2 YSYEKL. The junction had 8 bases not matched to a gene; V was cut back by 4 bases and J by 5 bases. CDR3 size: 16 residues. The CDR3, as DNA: TGCGCCAGCAGCCCTTCCCCGACAGGGGGCTATCAGCCCCAGCATTTT. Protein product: CASSPSPTGGYQPQHF.

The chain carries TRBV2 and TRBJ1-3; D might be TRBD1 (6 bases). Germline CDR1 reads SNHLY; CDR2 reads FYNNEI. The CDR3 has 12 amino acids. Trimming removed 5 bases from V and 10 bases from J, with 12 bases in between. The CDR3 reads CASSPAGTTIYF. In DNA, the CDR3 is TGTGCCAGCAGTCCGGCAGGGACAACCATATATTTT.

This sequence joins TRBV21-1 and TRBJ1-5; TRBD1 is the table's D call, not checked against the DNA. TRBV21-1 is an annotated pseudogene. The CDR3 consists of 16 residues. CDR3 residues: CASSKGQPCSNQPQHF. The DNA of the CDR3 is TGTGCCAGCAGCAAAGGACAGCCGTGTAGCAATCAGCCCCAGCATTTT.

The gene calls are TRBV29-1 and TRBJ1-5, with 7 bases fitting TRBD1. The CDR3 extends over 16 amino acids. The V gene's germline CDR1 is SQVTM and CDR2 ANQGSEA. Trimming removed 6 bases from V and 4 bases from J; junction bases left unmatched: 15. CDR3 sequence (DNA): TGCAGCGTGCCGGGACAGATTTCGTTTAGGAATCAGCCCCAGCATTTT. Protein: CSVPGQISFRNQPQHF.

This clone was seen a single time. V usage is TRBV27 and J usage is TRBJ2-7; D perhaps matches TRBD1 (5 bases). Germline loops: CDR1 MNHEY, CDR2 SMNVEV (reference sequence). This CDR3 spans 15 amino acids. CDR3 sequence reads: CACSPERTGDYEQYV. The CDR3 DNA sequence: TGTGCCTGCAGCCCCGAAAGAACAGGAGATTACGAGCAGTACGTC.

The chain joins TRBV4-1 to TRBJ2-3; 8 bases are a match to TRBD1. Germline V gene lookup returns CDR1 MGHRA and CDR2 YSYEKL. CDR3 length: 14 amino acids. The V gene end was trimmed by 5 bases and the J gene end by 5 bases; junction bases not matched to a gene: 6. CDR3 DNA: TGCGCCAGCAGCTCGACAGGGGAGGTAGATACGCAGTATTTT. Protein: CASSSTGEVDTQYF.

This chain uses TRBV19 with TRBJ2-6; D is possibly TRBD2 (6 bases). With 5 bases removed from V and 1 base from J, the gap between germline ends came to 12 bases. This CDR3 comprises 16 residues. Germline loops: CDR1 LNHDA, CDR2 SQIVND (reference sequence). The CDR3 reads CASSVSGVSGANVLTF. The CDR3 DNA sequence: TGTGCCAGTAGTGTATCGGGAGTTTCTGGGGCCAACGTCCTGACTTTC.